The 10 T cell receptor beta chains listed next were all sequenced from one sample in a study of cytomegalovirus exposure and HLA in healthy donors. The PCR had 60 Vbeta and 13 Jbeta primers. Profiled with immunoSEQ multiplex PCR; TCRdb holds only in-frame clones, not every one. The sample carries roughly 140,000 clones, about 80% recorded once. The sample consisted of PBMCs. These receptors were taken from a middle-aged man in good health and CMV-seronegative.

The V and J genes are TRBV4-3 and TRBJ1-1, with D possibly matching TRBD1 (5 bases). The CDR3 is 15 residues long. Germline assignment: CDR1 LGHNA and CDR2 YSLEER. With 4 bases removed from V and 0 bases from J, the gap between germline ends came to 12 bases. CDR3 bases: TGCGCCAGCAGCCCTGGACATACACTGAACACTGAAGCTTTCTTT. This translates into CASSPGHTLNTEAFF.

The sample holds a few counts of this clone. This rearrangement joins TRBV5-1 to TRBJ2-2; the match to TRBD1 covers 8 bases. Germline values: CDR1 SGHRS, CDR2 YFSETQ. The ends lost 4 bases at V and 5 bases at J; junction bases unmatched: 10. The CDR3 has 16 amino acids. The CDR3 nucleotides read TGCGCCAGCAGCGTAGGACAGGGACTGGTAACCGGGGAGCTGTTTTTT. Translating it yields CASSVGQGLVTGELFF.

The chain employs TRBV4-1 and TRBJ2-7; D may be TRBD1 (6 bases). Germline loops: CDR1 MGHRA, CDR2 YSYEKL. Trimming took 4 bases from V and 0 from J, leaving 22 bases between them. The CDR3 extends over 18 amino acids. The CDR3 loop reads CASSLFLLGGLSSYEQYF. DNA for the CDR3: TGCGCCAGCAGCCTTTTCCTACTAGGGGGATTAAGCTCCTACGAGCAGTACTTC.

This clone was counted between two and nine times. V usage is TRBV7-8 and J usage is TRBJ1-5; 7 bases match TRBD1. V was clipped by 5 bases and J by 3 bases; unmatched bases: 4. This CDR3 region has 14 residues. Germline-derived CDR1 and CDR2 are SGHVS and FQNEAQ. The CDR3, as DNA: TGTGCCAGCAGCCGTACAGGGGTCAATCAGCCCCAGCATTTT. Translated, it gives CASSRTGVNQPQHF.

V is TRBV9 and J is TRBJ1-2; no clear D gene. The CDR3 is 15 amino acids. The germline V gene has CDR1 SGDLS and CDR2 YYNGEE. V was shortened by 3 bases and J by 0 bases, with 12 bases between the two germline ends. CDR3 region: CASSGGPVTNYGYTF. The CDR3 region has the DNA TGTGCCAGCAGCGGAGGGCCGGTAACTAACTATGGCTACACCTTC.

The J gene is TRBJ1-2, the V gene TRBV11-2, with a possible D match to TRBD1 (5 bases). Germline CDR1 SGHAT, CDR2 FQNNGV. Trimming took off 0 bases at V and 3 bases at J, with 5 bases between the two ends. The CDR3 covers 13 residues. This chain's CDR3 is CASSLDRDYGYTF. Written as DNA, the CDR3 is TGTGCCAGCAGCTTAGACAGGGACTATGGCTACACCTTC.

The V and J genes are TRBV12-5 and TRBJ1-5, with D perhaps matching TRBD1 (5 bases). The germline CDR1 and CDR2 sequences are LGHNT and FRNRAP. The CDR3 runs 17 residues. V was clipped by 0 bases and J by 0 bases, with 12 bases between them. The CDR3 DNA reads TGTGCTAGTGGTTTGGTGGAAGGGGTTTATAGCAATCAGCCCCAGCATTTT. Protein product: CASGLVEGVYSNQPQHF.

The V gene is TRBV6-5, the J gene TRBJ1-6, with D maybe TRBD1 (5 bases). The CDR3 has 15 amino acids. V was trimmed by 7 bases and J by 7 bases, leaving 17 bases between them. CDR1 MNHEY and CDR2 SVGAGI come from the germline V gene. CDR3 DNA sequence: TGTGCCAGCACATACCAGGGTTTAGGGAATTCACCCCTCCACTTT. As protein: CASTYQGLGNSPLHF.

The chain recombines TRBV7-2 with TRBJ2-3, with unresolved D. Germline-derived CDR1 and CDR2 are SGHTA and FQGNSA. V lost 5 bases to trimming and J lost 0 bases, with 12 bases between them. This CDR3 region has 15 residues. CDR3 sequence (DNA): TGTGCCAGCAGCCCACGACTGGCCAGCACAGATACGCAGTATTTT. Translation: CASSPRLASTDTQYF.

The rearrangement uses TRBV30 and TRBJ1-6, with D unresolved. Germline lookup yields CDR1 GTSNPN and CDR2 SVGIG (reference sequence). The CDR3 covers 13 residues. Trimming pared 4 bases from V and 7 bases from J, leaving 11 bases between. CDR3 coding DNA: TGTGCCTGGAATAGGCAGGAAAATTCACCCCTCCACTTT. Its translation is CAWNRQENSPLHF.